These 21 T cell receptor beta chains were all obtained from the same sample, sequenced in a study of blood T cell repertoires in COVID-19. Here immunoSEQ multiplex PCR was the method, and the copy in TCRdb shows in-frame clones only, minus some. The sample has about 55,000 clones, roughly four fifths seen once. Sequenced material: peripheral blood. The origin of the receptors is a human donor in a cohort sampled during active or convalescent COVID-19.

V gene TRBV6-4 combines with J gene TRBJ1-1, with TRBD1 as a possible D gene (6 bases). The CDR3 is made up of 13 amino acids. From germline, CDR1 is MRHNA and CDR2 SNTAGT. Trimming removed 3 bases from V and 5 bases from J, with 10 bases in between. The CDR3 loop is CASSEQGWTEAFF. In DNA form, the CDR3 reads TGTGCCAGCAGTGAGCAGGGGTGGACTGAAGCTTTCTTT.

The rearrangement links TRBV5-4 to TRBJ2-1; 14 bases map to TRBD2. J lost 5 bases, V lost 6 bases, and 13 bases had no gene match. CDR3 length: 18 amino acids. CDR1 and CDR2 from the germline V gene are SGHNT and YYREEE (reference sequence). The CDR3 loop is CASTEGLAGAPPHNEQFF. In nucleotides, the CDR3 is TGTGCCAGCACCGAGGGACTAGCGGGGGCCCCGCCTCACAATGAGCAGTTCTTC. Full variable domain (rest looked up from reference TRBV5-4 and TRBJ2-1): ETGVTQSPTHLIKTRGQQVTLRCSSQSGHNTVSWYQQALGQGPQFIFQYYREEENGRGNFPPRFSGLQFPNYSSELNVNALELDDSALYLCASTEGLAGAPPHNEQFFGPGTRLTVL.

V is TRBV5-6 and J is TRBJ2-3, with 14 positions matching TRBD2. Germline V gene lookup returns CDR1 SGHDT and CDR2 YYEEEE. V shed 0 bases and J 3 bases; nucleotides not matched to a gene: 6. The CDR3 sequence is 18 residues long. The CDR3: CASSLGLAGGPVTDTQYF. CDR3 sequence (DNA): TGTGCCAGCAGCTTGGGACTAGCGGGGGGGCCTGTGACAGATACGCAGTATTTT. The variable domain in full, with the rest retrieved from reference TRBV5-6 and TRBJ2-3, is DAGVTQSPTHLIKTRGQQVTLRCSPKSGHDTVSWYQQALGQGPQFIFQYYEEEERQRGNFPDRFSGHQFPNYSSELNVNALLLGDSALYLCASSLGLAGGPVTDTQYFGPGTRLTVL.

This clone was found a few times. The rearrangement joins TRBV2 to TRBJ2-6, with 9 bases fitting TRBD1. Per the germline V gene, CDR1 is SNHLY and CDR2 is FYNNEI. The CDR3 covers 14 residues. V gave up 8 bases and J gave up 3 bases; unmatched junction bases: 2. The CDR3 is CASSDRGGANVLTF. The CDR3 nucleotides are TGTGCCAGCTCGGACAGGGGTGGGGCCAACGTCCTGACTTTC.

The rearrangement uses TRBV7-8 and TRBJ1-2; no clear D. Germline CDR1 SGHVS, CDR2 FQNEAQ. The ends were cut back, 5 bases at V and 4 bases at J, with 14 bases in the middle. The length of the CDR3 is 14 residues. The CDR3 DNA follows: TGTGCCAGCAGCCCGGGGAAGGGCTTCTATGGCTACACCTTC. It translates to CASSPGKGFYGYTF.

The chain employs TRBV5-1 and TRBJ2-5, with 7 nucleotides matching TRBD1. V trimming: 4 bases; J trimming: 6 bases; junction bases outside the gene matches: 6. The germline V gene has CDR1 SGHRS and CDR2 YFSETQ. This CDR3 contains 13 residues. CDR3 region: CASSPGQIQTQYF. The CDR3 nucleotides are TGCGCCAGCAGCCCGGGACAGATACAGACCCAGTACTTC.

This chain uses TRBV9 with TRBJ2-7; 11 bases fit TRBD2. Germline assignment: CDR1 SGDLS and CDR2 YYNGEE. The CDR3 loop spans 17 amino acids. V was clipped by 3 bases and J by 9 bases; unmatched bases: 17. The CDR3 nucleotides read TGTGCCAGCAGCGAAACTAGCGGGGGCATTACAGCGACGGGGCAGTACTTC. Its protein is CASSETSGGITATGQYF. Drawing the rest from reference TRBV9 and TRBJ2-7, the complete variable domain is DSGVTQTPKHLITATGQRVTLRCSPRSGDLSVYWYQQSLDQGLQFLIQYYNGEERAKGNILERFSAQQFPDLHSELNLSSLELGDSALYFCASSETSGGITATGQYFGPGTRLTVT.

This clone was seen more than once but under ten times. The chain joins TRBV15 to TRBJ2-5; no clear D. This CDR3 spans 15 amino acids. V shed 0 bases and J shed 2 bases, with 10 bases lying between them. CDR1 is LNHNV and CDR2 is YYDKDF in the germline V gene (reference sequence). CDR3 region: CATSRDLAFQETQYF. CDR3 nucleotides: TGTGCCACCAGCAGAGATCTCGCGTTTCAAGAGACCCAGTACTTC.

The chain links TRBV6-4 to TRBJ1-6; the D gene is possibly TRBD1 (5 bases). There are 17 residues in the CDR3. V lost 2 bases to trimming and J lost 7 bases, with 18 bases between them. CDR1 and CDR2 from the germline V gene are MRHNA and SNTAGT. The CDR3 sequence is CASSDPPLGGHNSPLHF. The DNA for the CDR3 is TGTGCCAGCAGTGACCCCCCCCTGGGCGGACACAATTCACCCCTCCACTTT.

The chain combines TRBV27 with TRBJ1-4; D not certain. V lost 2 bases and J 7 bases, leaving 17 bases between the germline ends. Germline V gives CDR1 MNHEY, CDR2 SMNVEV (reference sequence). The CDR3 runs to 16 residues. The CDR3 sequence is CASSLVAGEYGEKLFF. The CDR3 coding sequence is TGTGCCAGCAGTTTAGTGGCTGGAGAGTATGGTGAAAAACTGTTTTTT.

The rearrangement joins TRBV4-3 to TRBJ2-7, with D perhaps TRBD1 (5 bases). Germline lookup yields CDR1 LGHNA and CDR2 YSLEER. V was cut by 0 bases and J by 4 bases, with 13 bases left in between. The CDR3 spans 15 residues. The CDR3 DNA is TGCGCCAGCAGCCAAGAGCCCAGGGCAGGTTACGAGCAGTACTTC. Translation: CASSQEPRAGYEQYF.

J is TRBJ1-3 and V is TRBV5-4; tentative D call: TRBD1 (5 bases). V lost 5 bases and J 4 bases, leaving 10 bases between the germline ends. CDR1 is SGHNT and CDR2 is YYREEE in the germline V gene (reference sequence). The CDR3 runs to 13 residues. Written as DNA, the CDR3 is TGTGCCAGCAGAGGTAACAGGGGAAACACCATATATTTT. Amino acids: CASRGNRGNTIYF.

V gene TRBV2 combines with J gene TRBJ1-4; D gene uncertain. The germline V gene has CDR1 SNHLY and CDR2 FYNNEI. The CDR3 covers 12 residues. Trimming cost V 4 bases and J 8 bases, with 8 bases left between them. The CDR3, as DNA: TGTGCCAGCAGTGCCTTCAGGGAAAAACTGTTTTTT. This sequence encodes CASSAFREKLFF.

The V and J genes are TRBV12-3 or TRBV12-4 and TRBJ2-5; D is uncertain. The CDR3 loop spans 13 amino acids. The germline V and J ends were trimmed by 4 bases and 1 base, with 7 bases remaining between them. This CDR3 reads CASSWALQETQYF. The CDR3, as DNA: TGTGCCAGCAGTTGGGCCCTCCAAGAGACCCAGTACTTC.

The chain links TRBV5-6 to TRBJ1-6, with D perhaps matching TRBD1 (6 bases). The CDR3 spans 16 residues. CDR1 SGHDT and CDR2 YYEEEE come from the germline V gene. Trimming left V 3 bases short and J 9 bases short, with 19 bases between. The CDR3 DNA reads TGTGCCAGCAGCTCCTGGCGGGGGGCGCAAGGTTCACCCCTCCACTTT. Translation gives CASSSWRGAQGSPLHF. The whole variable domain, filled in from reference TRBV5-6 and TRBJ1-6, reads DAGVTQSPTHLIKTRGQQVTLRCSPKSGHDTVSWYQQALGQGPQFIFQYYEEEERQRGNFPDRFSGHQFPNYSSELNVNALLLGDSALYLCASSSWRGAQGSPLHFGNGTRLTVT.

The chain recombines TRBV27 with TRBJ2-2, with a possible D match to TRBD2 (7 bases). This CDR3 region has 14 residues. CDR1 and CDR2 (germline): MNHEY, SMNVEV (reference sequence). Trimming cost V 9 bases and J 7 bases, with 18 bases left between them. As DNA, the CDR3 is TGTGCCAGTAAGAAGGGGGGGAAGGGCGGGGAGCTGTTTTTT. Encoded protein: CASKKGGKGGELFF.

The J gene is TRBJ1-1, the V gene TRBV30; TRBD1 aligns across 9 bases. The V and J ends lost 3 bases and 7 bases, in that order; junction bases with no gene match: 9. This CDR3 contains 14 residues. CDR1 and CDR2 (germline): GTSNPN, SVGIG (reference sequence). In DNA form, the CDR3 reads TGTGCCTGGAGACCCGGGACAGGGCTTGTTGAAGCTTTCTTT. Its protein is CAWRPGTGLVEAFF.

This clone appeared once. The CDR3 spells CASSDTPGQGEAFF. DNA of the CDR3: TGTGCCAGCAGTGACACCCCGGGACAGGGTGAAGCTTTCTTT. The chain couples TRBV6-4 to TRBJ1-1; 9 nucleotides agree with TRBD1. CDR3 length: 14 amino acids. V gave up 2 bases and J gave up 7 bases; unmatched junction bases: 5. Per germline, CDR1 MRHNA and CDR2 SNTAGT.

J is TRBJ2-1 and V is TRBV5-1, with 8 bases lining up with TRBD2. The CDR3 has 16 residues. Trimming removed 0 bases from V and 6 bases from J; junction bases left unmatched: 8. Germline loops: CDR1 SGHRS, CDR2 YFSETQ. This CDR3 reads CASSLAGAGGINEQFF. The CDR3 DNA sequence: TGCGCCAGCAGCTTGGCCGGGGCGGGGGGTATCAATGAGCAGTTCTTC. The full variable domain, its missing parts supplied by reference TRBV5-1 and TRBJ2-1, is KAGVTQTPRYLIKTRGQQVTLSCSPISGHRSVSWYQQTPGQGLQFLFEYFSETQRNKGNFPGRFSGRQFSNSRSEMNVSTLELGDSALYLCASSLAGAGGINEQFFGPGTRLTVL.

V is TRBV3-1 (or the pseudogene TRBV3-2) and J is TRBJ2-7; maybe TRBD2 (7 bases). Germline assignment: CDR1 LGHDT and CDR2 YNNKEL (reference sequence). Trimming cost V 2 bases and J 6 bases, with 11 bases left between them. There are 13 residues in the CDR3. This CDR3 reads CASSQQGRGEQYF. The CDR3 bases are TGTGCCAGCAGCCAACAGGGGAGGGGCGAGCAGTACTTC.

This clone was found many times. CDR3: CASSQVSGDGYTF. DNA for the CDR3: TGCGCCAGCAGCCAAGTATCGGGGGATGGCTACACCTTC. The chain uses TRBV4-1 and TRBJ1-2; a weak D match, TRBD1 (5 bases). Deletions cut 1 base from V and 6 bases from J, with 9 bases between. Per the germline V gene, CDR1 is MGHRA and CDR2 is YSYEKL. This CDR3 is built from 13 residues.